This TCR beta chain was recovered during a study of Ad26.COV2.S vaccination and SARS-CoV-2 variants. Study results and caveats: Spike-specific TCR breadth was greater in vaccine than placebo recipients. Substantial breadth was reportedly displayed by spike-specific CD8+ and CD4+ T cell responses after vaccination.

Some clones are missing from TCRdb's copy, which holds only in-frame ones; the method was immunoSEQ multiplex PCR. The sample yields about 400,000 clones, 83% seen once. From germline, CDR1 is MNHEY and CDR2 SVGAGI. V gave up 6 bases and J gave up 13 bases; unmatched junction bases: 12. This CDR3 is 13 amino acids long. Treatment noted: approximately 18 received Ad26.COV2.S at low or high dose, single or two shots; about five received placebo; per-sample allocation not given. Sampling was done on day 63 after the first vaccine or placebo injection. As concerns this clone: Its antigen is unidentified.

This chain joins TRBV6-5 and TRBJ2-1; 7 positions agree with TRBD2. Sequenced here: peripheral blood, sampled in a trial of Ad26.COV2.S vaccine versus placebo. This clonotype was obtained from a person aged 18-60 years who received the Ad26.COV2.S COVID-19 vaccine or a placebo. As DNA, the CDR3 is TGTGCCAGCAGGGAGTCGGTGGGGGGGAACCAGTTCTTC. It translates to CASRESVGGNQFF.